This T cell receptor (beta chain) was sequenced during a study of T cells expressing NK-cell markers (dated by TCRdb to 2019 to 2021). Regarding the research as a whole: TCR beta-chain repertoires were profiled in sorted CD3+CD56+NKG2C+, CD3+CD56+NKG2C- and CD3+CD56-NKG2C+ T-cell subsets from about 8 donors. Seven of the eight sequenced donors were HCMV-seropositive and one was HCMV-seronegative. All eight donors whose samples were sequenced were randomly selected healthy volunteers, three of them men and five women. Sequencing of the libraries produced 2 x 150 bp reads on Illumina HiSeq 2000/2500, MiSeq or NextSeq. The study at large found these results: In several donors, the dominant CD3+CD56+NKG2C+ clonotypes ranked among the top 10 CD8+ clonotypes, making up roughly 1.0-8% of CD8+ T cells. Those dominant clonotypes were again the most abundant among CD3+CD56-NKG2C+ cells in several donors, at roughly 25-65%. It remained unclear whether the expanded NKG2C-expressing T cell clones were specific for HCMV antigens.

Notes on this clonotype: It has no known antigen specificity.

To determine HCMV serostatus, a commercial ELISA kit was used to detect HCMV-specific IgG in serum. Peripheral blood mononuclear cells were isolated from blood by Ficoll density gradient centrifugation. TCRdb lists the instrument as Illumina HiSeq 2000. TCR beta cDNA libraries were prepared using 5'RACE template switching, which introduced a universal primer site and unique molecular identifiers. cDNA synthesis was primed from the TCR beta constant segment and was followed by two successive PCR amplification steps. The original pipeline was this. MIGEC handled demultiplexing of the reads and grouping by UMI, while MiTCR was used to assemble and quantify clonotypes. To exclude erroneous sequences, any TCR cDNA sequence not supported by at least two reads was discarded. Downstream repertoire analysis used the tcR package, and clonotypes were matched across fractions by CDR3 nucleotide sequence plus V segment. VDJmatch was used to annotate antigen specificity against VDJdb, with one amino acid substitution in CDR3 permitted. TCRdb reprocessed the reads and provides one entry for every CDR3 protein sequence; no DNA is given. The V and J calls were not made by the authors but by TCRdb's processing. The sample's own table lists fewer than 550,000 distinct CDR3 sequences. The ten largest make up 1.4% of the sample.

Sequenced material: blood T cells: a sorted CD56 or NKG2C T cell subset, CD4+ or CD8+ T cells, or bulk PBMC T cells (not recorded which). This sequence was found in a woman aged 50 to 60 in good health. Donor details come from another sample of the same person, matched by shared clones.

The CDR3 protein sequence reads: CASSQPGTGARGYTF. The chain employs TRBV5-1 and TRBJ1-2; TCRdb picks TRBD1, but there is no DNA to check that call. From the cysteine up to the phenylalanine, the CDR3 has a length of 15 residues. The coding DNA is unavailable. The germline V gene provides CDR1 SGHRS and CDR2 YFSETQ.